This TCR beta chain was captured by sequencing in a study of blood T cell repertoires in COVID-19. Across the study: Donors in the United States, Italy and Spain gave samples during acute or convalescent COVID-19. T cells, B-cell-depleted T cells, or PBMCs provided the cDNA or gDNA that served as material.

Germline lookup yields CDR1 LGHDT and CDR2 YNNKEL (reference sequence). CDR3 length: 12 residues. Trimming removed 3 bases at V and 8 bases at J, with 10 bases between. Original analysis: By means of reference gene primer amplification, nucleated cell counts were estimated. Clones were read by immunoSEQ multiplex PCR, and TCRdb kept only the in-frame ones, dropping some. V and J calls and clone size come straight from that table; D and trimming were deduced from the DNA. The data contain a few hundred thousand clones, around 90% of them singletons. This sequence was found in a woman aged 40-49 years with acute or convalescent COVID-19. The genes are TRBV3-1 (or the pseudogene TRBV3-2) and TRBJ1-2; D call uncertain. The sequenced material came from peripheral blood. In DNA form, the CDR3 reads TGTGCCAGCAGCCATCGCGGGAGGGGCTACACCTTC. Encoded protein: CASSHRGRGYTF.